These T cell receptor beta chains were read from a single sample in a study of T-cell memory formation after mild COVID-19. Via MiXCR, TCRdb re-called the 5' RACE reads, giving one row per CDR3 protein. This sample has 180,000 or so distinct CDR3 sequences; approximately 16% occur once, and the top ten carry just over 2%. Sequenced material: PBMCs or a T cell subset sorted from them (not recorded which). Receptor source: an adult woman who had mild COVID-19 (a few samples of this study predate the infection). Cell type and time point are not known. Each CDR3 is given without its conserved first and last residue.

V gene,CDR3 protein
TRBV12-3/TRBV12-4,ASGLLTGESTDTQY
TRBV6-5,ASSYNGRNTEAF
TRBV5-4,ASSQGQDNEQF
TRBV5-1,ASSLLIGYEQY
TRBV24-1,ATSDLGNTDTQY
TRBV20-1,SARSGLSSYEQY
TRBV12-3/TRBV12-4,ASSLGRGEKLF
TRBV20-1,SARDLGGTSSYEQY
TRBV4-2,ASSPGGSSSYEQY
TRBV14,ASSPLRRRGLSHSGNTIY
TRBV12-3/TRBV12-4,ASSETGFNEKLF
TRBV6-5,ASSYSRRGFYEQY
TRBV9,ASSVPQGDDTEAF
TRBV5-1,ASMEGPYNEQF
TRBV4-2,ASSRPRLAGRYEQF
TRBV6-5,ASRTVRSGETQY
TRBV5-1,ASSPFRLGSADTQY